This TCR beta chain was sequenced during a study of T cell changes during pregnancy in multiple sclerosis (dated by TCRdb to between 2017 and 2020). General notes on the study: The study examined how the T cell repertoire changed over the course of pregnancy in women with multiple sclerosis.

Note on this clone: Its antigen is currently not known. One base away there is no much larger clone; base qualities are not given.

Library generation was performed with the immunoSEQ multiplex PCR assay. TCRdb obtained this table from immuneACCESS and retained in-frame rearrangements with V and J assigned. These tables miss some clones; where compared with another copy, unresolved V genes account for less than half of the shortfall, and the remainder is unexplained. Counted in this sample were tens of thousands of clones; 94% of them appeared once. The ten top clones hold just under 0.6% of the sample. Spanning cysteine to phenylalanine, the CDR3 consists of 14 amino acids. Solely the CDR3 DNA is kept, with 42 bases framed from the first base. V is pruned by 3 bases and J by 6 bases, leaving 5 bases of the junction without a gene match. Per the germline V gene (reference sequence), SSHAT is the CDR1 and FNYEAQ is the CDR2.

The chain is made from TRBV7-7 and TRBJ2-7, and 10 bases in between align with TRBD1. The sequence came from a female donor with multiple sclerosis, enrolled in a pregnancy study. Material: CD4+ T cells from peripheral blood mononuclear cells, obtained in the second trimester of pregnancy. The DNA sequence follows: TGTGCCAGCAGCTTGACAGGGGGCGTGGGCGAGCAGTACTTC. Its product reads: CASSLTGGVGEQYF.